Given below is one T cell receptor (beta chain) in context. Its target is unknown. Original methodology: It was from CDR3 differences across clinicopathological groups that a distant-metastasis classifier for papillary thyroid cancer was built. TCRdb re-analyzed the PCR reads using MiXCR. None of the V and J calls come from the authors' own analysis; TCRdb made them. The repertoire holds around 14,000 clones, with about 23% as singletons. This entry belongs to a study of metastatic and nonmetastatic thyroid tumors. Study details: From malignant and benign thyroid patients, repertoires in blood and in tumor or nodule tissue were compared. Overall study results and limits: Compared with benign nodules, malignant thyroid tumors were reported to have significantly higher TCR beta diversity in both blood and tumor.

No patient received treatment before thyroid surgery. V trimming: 6 bases; J trimming: 4 bases; junction bases outside the gene matches: 15. The CDR3 spans 16 residues. Germline V gene sequence: CDR1 MNHNS, CDR2 SASEGT. Sequenced: tumor tissue. This sequence was found in a female donor with papillary thyroid cancer or a benign thyroid nodule (not recorded which). Some clones in this sample may be carry-over from other donors' samples. The chain joins TRBV6-1 to TRBJ2-7, with 7 bases aligning to TRBD2. The chain's CDR3 is CASSSTGTIDRYEQYF. The CDR3 nucleotides read TGTGCCAGCAGCTCTACCGGGACTATCGACAGATACGAGCAGTACTTC.